This TCR beta chain appears in the sequencing data of a study of PD-1 blockade in classical Hodgkin lymphoma. General study results and limits: Whereas CD4+ TCR diversity had risen significantly by C4D1, CD8+ TCR diversity had not. Baseline TCR diversity was reportedly lower in newly diagnosed patients than healthy donors.

The repertoire was sequenced with immunoSEQ multiplex PCR; TCRdb's copy has only in-frame clones and lacks some. The sample records fewer than 70,000 clones, more than 70% being singletons. Each patient relapsed following autologous stem cell transplantation, and prior brentuximab vedotin exposure differed. This clone was seen a handful of times. Its antigen is not known. Germline CDR1 reads SEHNR; CDR2 reads FQNEAQ (reference sequence). There are 14 residues in the CDR3. V was pared by 7 bases and J by 3 bases, with 6 bases of the junction left unmatched. The receptor comes from a human donor with classical Hodgkin lymphoma. The specimen was peripheral blood mononuclear cells (PBMCs), collected before the second cycle of nivolumab. The chain couples TRBV7-9 to TRBJ1-5; 7 nucleotides agree with TRBD1. The chain's CDR3 is CASTGDSSNQPQHF. The CDR3 DNA reads as TGTGCCAGCACCGGGGACAGCTCCAATCAGCCCCAGCATTTT.